The rows below give T cell receptor beta chains drawn from one sample of a study of cytomegalovirus exposure and HLA in healthy donors. Profiling relied on immunoSEQ multiplex PCR, and the TCRdb table lists in-frame clones only, not all of them. The sample lists fewer than 200,000 clones; roughly 76% were seen once. Sequenced material: PBMCs. These receptors all stem from a man aged 55 to 70 in good health and CMV-seronegative. Each CDR3 is given with its conserved first and last residue. Each record gives: clone size, J gene, V gene, D gene, CDR3 DNA, CDR3 protein. A D gene is named only where the DNA matches it firmly. Expanded clones are given a class, and other clones once, few, many or no size at all.

size: .; J: TRBJ2-1; V: TRBV28; D: .; DNA: TGTGCCAGCAGGGGATACCGGGGGATGTCCTACAATGAGCAGTTCTTC; CDR3: CASRGYRGMSYNEQFF
size: .; J: TRBJ2-7; V: TRBV28; D: TRBD2; DNA: TGTGCCAGCAGTGGCTCCGGGAGGCTAGCGGGAGGGCCAAGCGCCCACGAGCAGTACTTC; CDR3: CASSGSGRLAGGPSAHEQYF
size: .; J: TRBJ1-3; V: TRBV7-9; D: TRBD1; DNA: TGTGCCAGCAGCCCGAGAGGACAGGTCTCTGGAAACACCATATATTTT; CDR3: CASSPRGQVSGNTIYF
size: .; J: TRBJ2-5; V: TRBV7-2; D: TRBD2; DNA: TGTGCCAGCAGCCTAAAAGCGGGGAGGGGTCCCCAGTACTTC; CDR3: CASSLKAGRGPQYF
size: .; J: TRBJ1-2; V: TRBV23-1; D: .; DNA: TGCGCCAGCAGTCAATCGGGTGGGGGCGAGGATGGCTACACCTTC; CDR3: CASSQSGGGEDGYTF
size: .; J: TRBJ2-6; V: TRBV7-3; D: TRBD1; DNA: TGTGCCAGCAGCTCACCGGGACAGGGGGCGACTGGGGCCAACGTCCTGACTTTC; CDR3: CASSSPGQGATGANVLTF
size: .; J: TRBJ2-7; V: TRBV19; D: TRBD2; DNA: TGTGCCAGTAGTGTCACCGGGACTAGCGGCTCCTACGAGCAGTACTTC; CDR3: CASSVTGTSGSYEQYF
size: .; J: TRBJ2-2; V: TRBV28; D: TRBD2; DNA: TGTGCCAGCAGTTTCCCGGGGGGGCGCGCCGGGGAGCTGTTTTTT; CDR3: CASSFPGGRAGELFF
size: .; J: TRBJ2-1; V: TRBV5-4; D: TRBD1; DNA: TGTGCCAGCAGCTTGGAACTCAGGGGGCCCGGGGTCCCCTACAATGAGCAGTTCTTC; CDR3: CASSLELRGPGVPYNEQFF
size: .; J: TRBJ1-6; V: TRBV7-9; D: .; DNA: TGTGCCAGCAGCTTAACTACGACACCCCTCCACTTT; CDR3: CASSLTTTPLHF
size: once; J: TRBJ2-7; V: TRBV2; D: TRBD2; DNA: TGTGCCAGCAGACTAGCGGGAGACTCCCAAAAGGTTGGCGAGCAGTACTTC; CDR3: CASRLAGDSQKVGEQYF
size: few; J: TRBJ1-2; V: TRBV7-9; D: TRBD1; DNA: TGTGCCAGCAGCGCAACAGGGGCGAGCTATGGCTACACCTTC; CDR3: CASSATGASYGYTF
size: .; J: TRBJ2-6; V: TRBV19; D: .; DNA: TGTGCCAGTAGTATTTCGCGAAGGGGCTCTGGGGCCAACGTCCTGACTTTC; CDR3: CASSISRRGSGANVLTF
size: few; J: TRBJ2-7; V: TRBV5-1; D: TRBD2; DNA: TGCGCCAGCAGCTTGGCTAGCGGGAGCGGAGAGCAGTACTTC; CDR3: CASSLASGSGEQYF
size: .; J: TRBJ1-6; V: TRBV11-2; D: .; DNA: TGTGCCAGCAGACGATCTACAGGGCTCGGTTCACCCCTCCACTTT; CDR3: CASRRSTGLGSPLHF
size: .; J: TRBJ1-5; V: TRBV30; D: .; DNA: TGTGCCTGGAGTCAGGGACTGAGCAATCAGCCCCAGCATTTT; CDR3: CAWSQGLSNQPQHF
size: .; J: TRBJ2-1; V: TRBV28; D: .; DNA: TGTGCCAGCAGCGACCTTCAACGCGGGGCTTACAACAATGAGCAGTTCTTC; CDR3: CASSDLQRGAYNNEQFF
size: .; J: TRBJ2-7; V: TRBV18; D: TRBD2; DNA: TGTGCCAGCTCACGACGGGAACTAGCGGGGGGTCCCTACGAGCAGTACTTC; CDR3: CASSRRELAGGPYEQYF
size: .; J: TRBJ2-7; V: TRBV7-2; D: TRBD1; DNA: TGTGCCAGCAGCCCCACCCGGGACAGGGGGGTTTACGAGCAGTACTTC; CDR3: CASSPTRDRGVYEQYF
size: few; J: TRBJ1-1; V: TRBV6-6; D: .; DNA: TGTGCCAGCAGTTACTCGGCCAGGGCGAACACTGAAGCTTTCTTT; CDR3: CASSYSARANTEAFF
size: .; J: TRBJ2-7; V: TRBV9; D: .; DNA: TGTGCCAGCAGCGTAGATTTGCAGGGGACGGGGGAGCAGTACTTC; CDR3: CASSVDLQGTGEQYF
size: .; J: TRBJ2-5; V: TRBV13; D: .; DNA: TGTGCCAGCAGCTTTCAACGGGGGGCGACCCAGTACTTC; CDR3: CASSFQRGATQYF
size: .; J: TRBJ2-2; V: TRBV28; D: TRBD1; DNA: TGTGCCAGCAGTTTTCCCCCGGGACAGGGAAAATCGAAAGCCGGGGAGCTGTTTTTT; CDR3: CASSFPPGQGKSKAGELFF
size: .; J: TRBJ2-2; V: TRBV5-1; D: TRBD1; DNA: TGCGCCAGCAGCTTGACACGACAGGGTACAGGGGAGCTGTTTTTT; CDR3: CASSLTRQGTGELFF
size: .; J: TRBJ1-5; V: TRBV7-8; D: .; DNA: TGTGCCAGCAGCTTAGCGCACCCGGGAAGGGATTATAGCAATCAGCCCCAGCATTTT; CDR3: CASSLAHPGRDYSNQPQHF
size: .; J: TRBJ1-2; V: TRBV28; D: TRBD1; DNA: TGTGCCAGCAGTTTATACGGACAGGGGGGCCTCTATGGCTACACCTTC; CDR3: CASSLYGQGGLYGYTF
size: .; J: TRBJ2-3; V: TRBV7-9; D: TRBD2; DNA: TGTGCCAGCAGTCGGACTAGCGGGGGCCCAGATACGCAGTATTTT; CDR3: CASSRTSGGPDTQYF
size: .; J: TRBJ2-2; V: TRBV5-1; D: .; DNA: TGCGCCAGCAGCTTGGTTTTTACAGGGACCGGGGAGCTGTTTTTT; CDR3: CASSLVFTGTGELFF
size: few; J: TRBJ2-5; V: TRBV5-1; D: TRBD1; DNA: TGCGCCAGCAGCTTAGGACAGGAAAGAGAGACCCAGTACTTC; CDR3: CASSLGQERETQYF
size: .; J: TRBJ2-5; V: TRBV7-9; D: TRBD2; DNA: TGTTCCAGCAGGCGGTCCACTAGCGGGGGCGAGACCCAGTACTTC; CDR3: CSSRRSTSGGETQYF
size: few; J: TRBJ2-7; V: TRBV27; D: TRBD2; DNA: TGTGCCAGCAGATTCAGGCTAGCGGGAACCTACGAGCAGTACTTC; CDR3: CASRFRLAGTYEQYF
size: few; J: TRBJ1-2; V: TRBV7-8; D: .; DNA: TGTGCCAGCAGCTTAGCCCTTAACTATGGCTACACCTTC; CDR3: CASSLALNYGYTF
size: .; J: TRBJ2-1; V: TRBV2; D: TRBD2; DNA: TGTGCCAGCAGTGGACTAGCGGGGCCAAACAATGAGCAGTTCTTC; CDR3: CASSGLAGPNNEQFF
size: .; J: TRBJ2-1; V: TRBV30; D: TRBD2; DNA: TGTGCCTGGAGTGTCGGACTAGCGGGACTCAATGAGCAGTTCTTC; CDR3: CAWSVGLAGLNEQFF
size: .; J: TRBJ2-7; V: TRBV27; D: TRBD1; DNA: TGTGCCAGCAGTCCTGGGGCAGGGGGCTACGAGCAGTACTTC; CDR3: CASSPGAGGYEQYF
size: .; J: TRBJ2-7; V: TRBV18; D: .; DNA: TGTGCCAGCTCAACGTCCGGGACAGGGAAGGTGGGCGGGAGGCCGGAGCAGTACTTC; CDR3: CASSTSGTGKVGGRPEQYF
size: .; J: TRBJ2-7; V: TRBV23-1; D: .; DNA: TGCGCCAGCAGTCACCCACCTCCGACCCCCAACAGGGAATCGGATTACGAGCAGTACTTC; CDR3: CASSHPPPTPNRESDYEQYF
size: .; J: TRBJ2-1; V: TRBV19; D: TRBD2; DNA: TGTGCCAGTAGTAGCGGGAGGTACAATGAGCAGTTCTTC; CDR3: CASSSGRYNEQFF
size: once; J: TRBJ2-5; V: TRBV6-5; D: TRBD1; DNA: TGTGCCAGCAGTAGAGGGACAGGCCAAGAGACCCAGTACTTC; CDR3: CASSRGTGQETQYF
size: .; J: TRBJ2-1; V: TRBV6-5; D: TRBD2; DNA: TGTGCCAGCAAACTAGCGGCATCCTACAATGAGCAGTTCTTC; CDR3: CASKLAASYNEQFF
size: .; J: TRBJ2-3; V: TRBV2; D: TRBD1; DNA: TGTGCCAGCAGTGTGGGACAGGGGTTCGGAAATACGCAGTATTTT; CDR3: CASSVGQGFGNTQYF
size: .; J: TRBJ1-4; V: TRBV2; D: TRBD1; DNA: TGTGCCAGCTGCCCCAGACAGGGGGGAAATGAAAAACTGTTTTTT; CDR3: CASCPRQGGNEKLFF
size: .; J: TRBJ2-7; V: TRBV7-2; D: TRBD1; DNA: TGTGCCAGCAGCCCCGGGACAGGGAGCTACGAGCAGTACTTC; CDR3: CASSPGTGSYEQYF
size: .; J: TRBJ2-7; V: TRBV7-2; D: TRBD2; DNA: TGTGCCAGCAGCACTTCTAGCGGGAGGTACCCGCGGGACTACGAGCAGTACTTC; CDR3: CASSTSSGRYPRDYEQYF
size: .; J: TRBJ2-7; V: TRBV18; D: .; DNA: TGTGCCAGCTCACCACCGGGGCAGGTCGGCTCCTACGAGCAGTACTTC; CDR3: CASSPPGQVGSYEQYF
size: .; J: TRBJ2-5; V: TRBV27; D: .; DNA: TGTGCCAGCAGTTTATTGGGGGCCAGCTTTGGGACCCAGTACTTC; CDR3: CASSLLGASFGTQYF
size: .; J: TRBJ1-1; V: TRBV29-1; D: .; DNA: TGCAGCGTCCAATCGGTACGGAACACTGAAGCTTTCTTT; CDR3: CSVQSVRNTEAFF
size: .; J: TRBJ2-5; V: TRBV10-2; D: .; DNA: TGCGCCAGCAGTGTGCTAGCCTCAGTGGGGGAGACCCAGTACTTC; CDR3: CASSVLASVGETQYF
size: .; J: TRBJ1-5; V: TRBV4-3; D: .; DNA: TGCGCCAGCAGCCAAGAGCGTCCCGGGGTTATGGGCAATCAGCCCCAGCATTTT; CDR3: CASSQERPGVMGNQPQHF
size: .; J: TRBJ2-1; V: TRBV4-1; D: TRBD2; DNA: TGCGCCAGCAGCCCGCAGAAACTAGCGGGAGGTTACAATGAGCAGTTCTTC; CDR3: CASSPQKLAGGYNEQFF
size: few; J: TRBJ2-2; V: TRBV6-1; D: TRBD1; DNA: TGTGCCAGCAGGGAACAGGGGTCGGGCACCGGGGAGCTGTTTTTT; CDR3: CASREQGSGTGELFF
size: once; J: TRBJ2-3; V: TRBV7-2; D: TRBD2; DNA: TGTGCCAGCAGCTTAGACGCGGGGGGAAGCACAGATACGCAGTATTTT; CDR3: CASSLDAGGSTDTQYF
size: .; J: TRBJ1-6; V: TRBV7-9; D: .; DNA: TGTGCCAGCAGCTTAATGGAGGCGGGGGAATCACCCCTCCACTTT; CDR3: CASSLMEAGESPLHF
size: .; J: TRBJ2-2; V: TRBV4-1; D: TRBD1; DNA: TGCGCCAGCTCTTACGACGGGACAGGGGGTACCGGGGAGCTGTTTTTT; CDR3: CASSYDGTGGTGELFF
size: few; J: TRBJ2-5; V: TRBV10-3; D: TRBD2; DNA: TGTGCCATCAGGGGACTAGCGGGGTCAGAGACCCAGTACTTC; CDR3: CAIRGLAGSETQYF
size: few; J: TRBJ2-7; V: TRBV18; D: .; DNA: TGTGCCAGCTCACCTCTAGGACAGTACGAGCAGTACTTC; CDR3: CASSPLGQYEQYF
size: .; J: TRBJ2-1; V: TRBV7-2; D: TRBD2; DNA: TGTGCCAGCAGCGCTCAGGCGGGGGAAGAGGATGAGCAGTTCTTC; CDR3: CASSAQAGEEDEQFF